What follows are 9 T cell receptor beta chains derived from one specimen sequenced in a study of T cell clones after liver transplantation (dated by TCRdb to the late 2010s). Library construction relied on the immunoSEQ multiplex PCR assay. This is the immuneACCESS table as TCRdb keeps it, with only in-frame sequences that have V and J called. A part of the clones is gone; compared with another copy, unresolved V genes explain less than half, and the rest is unexplained. Counted in this sample were around 120,000 clones; 75% to 95% of them appeared once. The ten top clones hold 0.83% of the sample. Sequencing was performed on CD4+ T cells from blood, taken 12 months after liver transplant. The receptors come from a human patient who received a liver transplant. A transplant means some T cells may be of graft donor rather than patient origin.

This chain connects TRBV5-1 to TRBJ1-2; D is undetermined. The germline CDR1 and CDR2 sequences are SGHRS and YFSETQ. This CDR3 region has 15 residues. Trimming pared 2 bases from V and 4 bases from J, leaving 15 bases between. The CDR3 loop reads CASSFLTGSSYGYTF. The CDR3, as DNA: TGCGCCAGCAGCTTTCTGACGGGATCCTCCTATGGCTACACCTTC.

V is TRBV6-5 and J is TRBJ1-2, with D maybe TRBD1 (6 bases). The CDR3 extends over 13 amino acids. CDR1 MNHEY and CDR2 SVGAGI come from the germline V gene. Trimming removed 6 bases at V and 8 bases at J, with 16 bases between. The CDR3, as DNA: TGTGCCAGCAGCCTCTTGGGGGGGCAAGGCTACACCTTC. Amino acid sequence: CASSLLGGQGYTF.

The chain links TRBV4-3 to TRBJ2-3; 10 bases map to TRBD1. Germline-derived CDR1 and CDR2 are LGHNA and YSLEER. The CDR3 spans 18 residues. V lost 3 bases and J lost 0; bases outside the gene matches: 9. Here the CDR3 reads CASSHSLGDRGSTDTQYF. CDR3 DNA: TGCGCCAGCAGCCATTCCTTAGGGGACAGGGGAAGCACAGATACGCAGTATTTT.

CDR3 nucleotide sequence: TGTGCCAGCAGCTTGGATCTGGACGGCTATGGCTACACCTTC. Translation gives CASSLDLDGYGYTF. The chain links TRBV5-5 to TRBJ1-2, with D unresolved. Per the germline V gene, CDR1 is SGHKS and CDR2 is YYEKEE (reference sequence). The CDR3 extends over 14 amino acids. V lost 0 bases and J lost 4, with 10 bases in between.

CDR3 residues: CASSEGLASSEQYF. As DNA, the CDR3 is TGTGCCAGCAGTGAAGGACTAGCAAGTAGTGAGCAGTACTTC. This chain links TRBV28 with TRBJ2-7; 8 positions match TRBD2. The CDR3 runs to 14 residues. The V gene's germline CDR1 is MDHEN and CDR2 SYDVKM. V lost 5 bases to trimming and J lost 7 bases; unmatched junction nucleotides: 10.

V is TRBV5-1 and J is TRBJ2-7; D remains ambiguous. This CDR3 is 14 amino acids long. Germline CDR1 SGHRS, CDR2 YFSETQ. Trimming stripped 2 bases from V and 0 bases from J, with 9 bases between. CDR3 in DNA: TGCGCCAGCAGCTTTTCGTCCGTCTCCTACGAGCAGTACTTC. Translation gives CASSFSSVSYEQYF.

The chain combines TRBV27 with TRBJ2-7, with TRBD2 matching 8 bases. The CDR3 is 15 residues long. The germline CDR1 and CDR2 sequences are MNHEY and SMNVEV (reference sequence). V shed 5 bases and J 2 bases; nucleotides not matched to a gene: 8. CDR3 protein: CASSPLLADAYEQYF. Written as DNA, the CDR3 is TGTGCCAGCAGTCCCTTACTAGCGGATGCCTACGAGCAGTACTTC.

The rearrangement joins TRBV18 to TRBJ2-1; TRBD1 matches at 9 bases. CDR3 size: 17 residues. The V gene's germline CDR1 is KGHSH and CDR2 LQKENI. The junction had 7 bases not matched to a gene; V was cut back by 0 bases and J by 4 bases. The CDR3 protein is CASSPPTGTGLYNEQFF. Written as DNA, the CDR3 is TGTGCCAGCTCACCACCGACCGGGACAGGGCTTTACAATGAGCAGTTCTTC.

J is TRBJ1-1 and V is TRBV29-1, with 7 bases fitting TRBD1. The V gene end was trimmed by 7 bases and the J gene end by 5 bases; junction bases not matched to a gene: 10. CDR1 SQVTM and CDR2 ANQGSEA come from the germline V gene. CDR3 length: 13 amino acids. CDR3 residues: CSAGDRVSTEAFF. The CDR3 DNA reads TGCAGCGCGGGCGACAGGGTATCAACTGAAGCTTTCTTT.